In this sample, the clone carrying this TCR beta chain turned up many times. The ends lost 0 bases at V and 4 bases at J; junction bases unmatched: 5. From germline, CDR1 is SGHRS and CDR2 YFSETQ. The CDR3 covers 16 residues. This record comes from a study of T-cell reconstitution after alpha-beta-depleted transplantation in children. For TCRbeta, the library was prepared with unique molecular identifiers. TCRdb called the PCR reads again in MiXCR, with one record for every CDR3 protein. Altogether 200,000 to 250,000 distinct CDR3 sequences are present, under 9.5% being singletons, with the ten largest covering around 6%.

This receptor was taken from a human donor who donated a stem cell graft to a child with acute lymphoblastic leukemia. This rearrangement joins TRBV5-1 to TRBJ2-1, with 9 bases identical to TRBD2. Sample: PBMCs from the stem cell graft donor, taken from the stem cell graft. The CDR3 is CASSLAPSGGYNEQFF. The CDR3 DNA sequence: TGCGCCAGCAGCTTGGCTCCCAGCGGGGGGTACAATGAGCAGTTCTTC.